One and the same sample provided the 18 T cell receptor beta chains below, sequenced in a study of beta chain features in type 1 diabetes. Study-level findings and limits: TCRB CDR3s were moderately but significantly shorter in Type 1 diabetes patients in all four CD4+ subsets.

What these receptors recognize is not known. cDNA synthesis used the whole RNA isolate, giving expressed TCRB sequences. Profiling relied on immunoSEQ multiplex PCR, and the TCRdb table lists in-frame clones only, not all of them. The sample contains more than 550,000 clones, around 15% of which appear only once. The sample was naive CD4+ T cells from blood. All receptors derive from a man younger than 35 with type 1 diabetes.

This clone was found a few times. The J gene is TRBJ2-7, the V gene TRBV13, with D unclear. The V gene lost 5 bases and the J gene lost 0 bases, with 8 bases spanning the gap. Germline lookup yields CDR1 PRHDT and CDR2 FYEKMQ (reference sequence). The CDR3 runs to 13 residues. The CDR3 coding sequence is TGTGCCAGCAGCACTCGGAGCTCCTACGAGCAGTACTTC. It is translated as CASSTRSSYEQYF.

The J gene is TRBJ1-2, the V gene TRBV18; TRBD1 agrees at 8 bases. This CDR3 comprises 12 residues. V trimming: 6 bases; J trimming: 4 bases; junction bases outside the gene matches: 1. Germline CDR1 is KGHSH and CDR2 is LQKENI. In DNA, the CDR3 is TGTGCCAGCTCGACAGGGGTCTATGGCTACACCTTC. Amino acid sequence: CASSTGVYGYTF.

The CDR3 is CASRIGQGGGYTF. The CDR3 nucleotides are TGTGCCAGCCGAATTGGACAGGGGGGTGGCTACACCTTC. J is TRBJ1-2 and V is TRBV6-5; 10 nucleotides match TRBD1. The CDR3 has 13 residues. The V gene end was trimmed by 8 bases and the J gene end by 7 bases; junction bases not matched to a gene: 7. From germline, CDR1 is MNHEY and CDR2 SVGAGI.

The chain has TRBV7-2 and TRBJ2-7, with TRBD1 identical over 7 bases. This CDR3 has 14 residues. Germline CDR1 reads SGHTA; CDR2 reads FQGNSA. The V and J ends lost 2 bases and 6 bases, in that order; junction bases with no gene match: 7. The CDR3 sequence is CASSLLRTGSEQYF. The CDR3 coding sequence is TGTGCCAGCAGCTTATTACGGACAGGCTCCGAGCAGTACTTC.

The V gene is TRBV15, the J gene TRBJ2-3; 9 nucleotides line up with TRBD2. Germline V CDR1 and CDR2: LNHNV, YYDKDF (reference sequence). V trimming: 3 bases; J trimming: 4 bases; junction bases outside the gene matches: 5. CDR3 length equals 15 residues. Here the CDR3 DNA reads TGTGCCACCAGCAGGGTAGCGGGAGTTGCAGATACGCAGTATTTT. It is translated as CATSRVAGVADTQYF.

This rearrangement joins TRBV5-4 to TRBJ2-1; possibly TRBD1 for D (7 bases). Germline CDR1 reads SGHNT; CDR2 reads YYREEE (reference sequence). V shed 4 bases and J shed 3 bases, with 26 bases lying between them. The CDR3 sequence is 19 residues long. The CDR3 spells CASSRGTGVGTVSYNEQFF. DNA for the CDR3: TGTGCCAGCAGCCGGGGGACTGGGGTAGGGACAGTGAGCTACAATGAGCAGTTCTTC.

The sample holds a few counts of this clone. The chain uses TRBV21-1 and TRBJ2-2; the table gives TRBD1 as D, unverified against the DNA. TRBV21-1 is noted as a pseudogene. The CDR3 extends over 14 amino acids. CDR3 amino acids: CASSKGQYTGELFF. In DNA, the CDR3 is TGTGCCAGCAGCAAAGGGCAGTACACCGGGGAGCTGTTTTTT.

This chain connects TRBV14 to TRBJ2-5; D gene ambiguous. V gave up 0 bases and J gave up 7 bases, with 3 bases separating them. Germline V gene data show CDR1 as SGHDN and CDR2 as FVKESK. CDR3 size: 11 residues. This CDR3 is CASSQEVTQYF. CDR3 nucleotides: TGTGCCAGCAGCCAAGAGGTGACCCAGTACTTC.

The V call is TRBV7-2, the J call TRBJ1-2; TRBD1 aligns across 7 bases. Losses at the gene ends were 4 bases for V and 2 bases for J; bases not matched to a gene: 7. The CDR3 loop spans 15 amino acids. The germline gives CDR1 SGHTA, CDR2 FQGNSA. CDR3 sequence reads: CASSSGTERNYGYTF. The CDR3 DNA reads as TGTGCCAGCAGCTCGGGGACAGAAAGAAACTATGGCTACACCTTC.

This clone was found a few times. The chain links TRBV5-1 to TRBJ2-5, with 13 bases that match TRBD2. The CDR3 sequence is 13 residues long. V shed 7 bases, J shed 5 bases, and the junction held 2 bases outside the gene matches. Germline V gene data show CDR1 as SGHRS and CDR2 as YFSETQ. The CDR3 nucleotides are TGCGCCAGCGGACTAGCGGGAGTTGAGACCCAGTACTTC. This translates into CASGLAGVETQYF. Together with reference TRBV5-1 and TRBJ2-5, the CDR3 gives the full variable domain: KAGVTQTPRYLIKTRGQQVTLSCSPISGHRSVSWYQQTPGQGLQFLFEYFSETQRNKGNFPGRFSGRQFSNSRSEMNVSTLELGDSALYLCASGLAGVETQYFGPGTRLLVL.

The chain couples TRBV6-5 to TRBJ2-3; D possibly corresponds to TRBD1 (6 bases). Per the germline V gene, CDR1 is MNHEY and CDR2 is SVGAGI. Trimming took off 0 bases at V and 2 bases at J, with 12 bases between the two ends. The CDR3 covers 16 residues. CDR3 loop: CASSYSGQFLTDTQYF. The CDR3 DNA is TGTGCCAGCAGTTACTCCGGACAGTTTCTCACAGATACGCAGTATTTT.

The chain uses TRBV28 and TRBJ2-7; no clear D. This CDR3 contains 11 residues. Germline lookup yields CDR1 MDHEN and CDR2 SYDVKM. The ends were cut back, 11 bases at V and 3 bases at J, with 11 bases in the middle. CDR3: CAGGRGYEQYF. The CDR3 DNA is TGTGCCGGCGGCCGAGGCTACGAGCAGTACTTC.

J is TRBJ1-2 and V is TRBV7-9; D is unclear. Germline V lookup: CDR1 SEHNR, CDR2 FQNEAQ (reference sequence). V lost 6 bases, J lost 4 bases, and 18 bases lay in between. The CDR3 runs 15 residues. The CDR3 is CASRPGGRNLYGYTF. In DNA form, the CDR3 reads TGTGCCAGCAGACCCGGCGGACGGAACCTCTATGGCTACACCTTC.

The chain joins TRBV7-2 to TRBJ2-3; D is ambiguous. Trimming pared 5 bases from V and 2 bases from J, leaving 5 bases between. Looked up from germline, CDR1 is SGHTA and CDR2 is FQGNSA. The CDR3 sequence is 12 residues long. The CDR3 loop is CASSIDTDTQYF. In DNA, the CDR3 is TGTGCCAGCAGCATAGACACAGATACGCAGTATTTT. Using reference TRBV7-2 and TRBJ2-3 for the parts outside the CDR3, the full variable domain is GAGVSQSPSNKVTEKGKDVELRCDPISGHTALYWYRQSLGQGLEFLIYFQGNSAPDKSGLPSDRFSAERTGGSVSTLTIQRTQQEDSAVYLCASSIDTDTQYFGPGTRLTVL.

As DNA, the CDR3 is TGTGCCTGGAGTCCAGGGGCAGTGAACACTGAAGCTTTCTTT. Protein: CAWSPGAVNTEAFF. This chain uses TRBV30 with TRBJ1-1, with D possibly matching TRBD1 (6 bases). V was clipped by 2 bases and J by 0 bases, with 10 bases between them. The germline V gene has CDR1 GTSNPN and CDR2 SVGIG (reference sequence). The CDR3 is made up of 14 amino acids.

This clone has only a few counts. This chain links TRBV7-9 with TRBJ1-2; no firm D call. Germline V gene sequence: CDR1 SEHNR, CDR2 FQNEAQ (reference sequence). Deletions cut 6 bases from V and 2 bases from J, with 10 bases between. The CDR3 sequence is 13 residues long. CDR3 nucleotide sequence: TGTGCCAGCAGTCGGACGGCAAACTATGGCTACACCTTC. This codes for CASSRTANYGYTF.

V usage is TRBV18 and J usage is TRBJ1-1, with D unresolved. CDR1 KGHSH and CDR2 LQKENI come from the germline V gene. The CDR3 consists of 16 residues. V was pared by 4 bases and J by 5 bases, with 20 bases between. The CDR3 spells CASSLYNLQSKTEAFF. The CDR3 region has the DNA TGTGCCAGCTCACTGTACAATTTACAATCGAAAACTGAAGCTTTCTTT. The full variable domain, rest sourced from reference TRBV18 and TRBJ1-1, is NAGVMQNPRHLVRRRGQEARLRCSPMKGHSHVYWYRQLPEEGLKFMVYLQKENIIDESGMPKERFSAEFPKEGPSILRIQQVVRGDSAAYFCASSLYNLQSKTEAFFGQGTRLTVV.

A few counts support this clone. The CDR3 protein is CASSLRGGATNEKLFF. The DNA of the CDR3 is TGTGCCAGCAGCTTACGGGGCGGGGCAACTAATGAAAAACTGTTTTTT. The chain combines TRBV7-8 with TRBJ1-4, with a weak D call TRBD1 (5 bases). The CDR3 contains 16 residues. The germline V and J ends were trimmed by 2 bases and 0 bases, with 10 bases remaining between them. The germline V gene encodes CDR1 SGHVS and CDR2 FQNEAQ.